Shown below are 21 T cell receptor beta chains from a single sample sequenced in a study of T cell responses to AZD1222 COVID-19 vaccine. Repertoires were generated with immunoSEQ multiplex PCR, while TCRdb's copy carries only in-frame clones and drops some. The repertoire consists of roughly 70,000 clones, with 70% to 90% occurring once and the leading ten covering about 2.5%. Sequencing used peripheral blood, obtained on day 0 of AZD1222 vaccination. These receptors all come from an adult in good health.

The CDR3 bases are TGTGCCAGCTCACAAGTCGGGACTAGCGGGAGTAATGAGCAGTTCTTC. The encoded protein is CASSQVGTSGSNEQFF. The chain recombines TRBV18 with TRBJ2-1; 14 bases fit TRBD2. This CDR3 is built from 16 residues. Germline lookup yields CDR1 KGHSH and CDR2 LQKENI. V trimming: 4 bases; J trimming: 7 bases; junction bases outside the gene matches: 6.

CDR3 protein: CASSLAPDRALNTEAFF. CDR3 in DNA: TGTGCCAGCAGCTTAGCGCCTGACAGGGCCTTAAACACTGAAGCTTTCTTT. This sequence joins TRBV7-8 and TRBJ1-1; TRBD1 matches at 7 bases. CDR3 length equals 17 residues. In germline, CDR1 is SGHVS, CDR2 FQNEAQ. Losses at the gene ends were 0 bases for V and 2 bases for J; bases not matched to a gene: 9.

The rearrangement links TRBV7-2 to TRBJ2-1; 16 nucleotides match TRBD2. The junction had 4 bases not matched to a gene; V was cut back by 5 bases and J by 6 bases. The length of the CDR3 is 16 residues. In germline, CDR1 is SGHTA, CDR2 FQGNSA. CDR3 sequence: CASSLGTSGRANEQFF. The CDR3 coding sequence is TGTGCCAGCAGCCTAGGGACTAGCGGGAGGGCCAATGAGCAGTTCTTC.

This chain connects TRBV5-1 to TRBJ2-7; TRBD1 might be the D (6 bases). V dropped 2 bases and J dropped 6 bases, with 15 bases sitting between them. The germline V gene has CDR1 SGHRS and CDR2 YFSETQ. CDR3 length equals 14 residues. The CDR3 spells CASSLDRNLGEQYF. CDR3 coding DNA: TGCGCCAGCAGCTTAGACAGGAACTTGGGCGAGCAGTACTTC.

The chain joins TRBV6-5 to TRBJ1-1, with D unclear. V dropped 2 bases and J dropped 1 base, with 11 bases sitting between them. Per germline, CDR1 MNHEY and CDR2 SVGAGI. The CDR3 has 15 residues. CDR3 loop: CASSYANIWNTEAFF. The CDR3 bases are TGTGCCAGCAGTTACGCCAATATTTGGAACACTGAAGCTTTCTTT.

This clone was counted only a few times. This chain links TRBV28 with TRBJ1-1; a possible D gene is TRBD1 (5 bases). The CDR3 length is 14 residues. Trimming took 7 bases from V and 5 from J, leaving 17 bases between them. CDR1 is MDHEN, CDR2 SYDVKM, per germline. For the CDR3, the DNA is TGTGCCAGCATCATCGACGGGGGGTTTACTGAAGCTTTCTTT. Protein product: CASIIDGGFTEAFF.

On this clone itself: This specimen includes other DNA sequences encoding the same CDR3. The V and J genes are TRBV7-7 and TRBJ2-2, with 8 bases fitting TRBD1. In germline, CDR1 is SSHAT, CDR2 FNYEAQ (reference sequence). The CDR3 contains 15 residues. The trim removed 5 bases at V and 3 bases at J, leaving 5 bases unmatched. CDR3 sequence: CASSLDRGDTGELFF. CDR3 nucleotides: TGTGCCAGCAGCCTCGACAGGGGAGACACCGGGGAGCTGTTTTTT.

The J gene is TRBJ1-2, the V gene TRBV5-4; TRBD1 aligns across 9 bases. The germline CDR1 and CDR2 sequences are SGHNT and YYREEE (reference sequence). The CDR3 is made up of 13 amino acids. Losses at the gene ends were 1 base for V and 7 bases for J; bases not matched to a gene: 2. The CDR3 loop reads CASSLTGGFGYTF. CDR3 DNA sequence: TGTGCCAGCAGCTTGACAGGGGGCTTTGGCTACACCTTC.

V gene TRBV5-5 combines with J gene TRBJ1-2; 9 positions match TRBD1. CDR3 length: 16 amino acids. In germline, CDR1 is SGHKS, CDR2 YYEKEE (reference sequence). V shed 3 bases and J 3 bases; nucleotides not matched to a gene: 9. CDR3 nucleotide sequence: TGTGCCAGCAGCTCACTAGACAGGGGGGTCGACTATGGCTACACCTTC. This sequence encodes CASSSLDRGVDYGYTF.

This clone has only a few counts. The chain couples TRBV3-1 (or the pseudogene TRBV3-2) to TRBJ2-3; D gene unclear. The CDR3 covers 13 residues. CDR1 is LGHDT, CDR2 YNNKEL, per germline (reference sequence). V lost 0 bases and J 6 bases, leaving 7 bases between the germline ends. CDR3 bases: TGTGCCAGCAGCCAAGATGGTACTGATACGCAGTATTTT. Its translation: CASSQDGTDTQYF.

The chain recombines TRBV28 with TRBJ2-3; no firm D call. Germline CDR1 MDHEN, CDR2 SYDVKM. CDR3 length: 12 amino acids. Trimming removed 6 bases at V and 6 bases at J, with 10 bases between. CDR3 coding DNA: TGTGCCAGCAGGGGCACACCGGATACGCAGTATTTT. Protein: CASRGTPDTQYF.

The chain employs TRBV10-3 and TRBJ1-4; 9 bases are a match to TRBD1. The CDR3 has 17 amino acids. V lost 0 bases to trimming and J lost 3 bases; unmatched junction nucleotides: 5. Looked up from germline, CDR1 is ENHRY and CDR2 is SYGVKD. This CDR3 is CAISESTGGWPNEKLFF. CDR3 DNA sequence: TGTGCCATCAGTGAGTCGACAGGGGGGTGGCCTAATGAAAAACTGTTTTTT.

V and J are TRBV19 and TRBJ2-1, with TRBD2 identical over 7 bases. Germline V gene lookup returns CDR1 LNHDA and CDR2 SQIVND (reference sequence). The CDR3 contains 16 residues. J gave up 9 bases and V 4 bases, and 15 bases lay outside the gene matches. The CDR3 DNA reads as TGTGCCAGTAGTAATCTTATAGCGGGTCCCGGCGTTGAGCAGTTCTTC. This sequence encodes CASSNLIAGPGVEQFF.

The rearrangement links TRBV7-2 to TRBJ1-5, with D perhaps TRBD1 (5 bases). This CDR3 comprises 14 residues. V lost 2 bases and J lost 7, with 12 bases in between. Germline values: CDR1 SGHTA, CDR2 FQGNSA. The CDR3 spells CASSLLQGVQPQHF. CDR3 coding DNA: TGTGCCAGCAGCTTATTGCAGGGCGTACAGCCCCAGCATTTT.

The CDR3 DNA sequence: TGTGCCAGCAGTACCGACCTAGCGGAGAGCTACAATGAGCAGTTCTTC. Residues: CASSTDLAESYNEQFF. This sequence joins TRBV25-1 and TRBJ2-1; 7 bases align to TRBD2. Germline CDR1 and CDR2: MGHDK and SYGVNS. V lost 5 bases and J lost 3; bases outside the gene matches: 10. The CDR3 length is 16 residues. Supplemented by reference TRBV25-1 and TRBJ2-1, the full variable domain reads EADIYQTPRYLVIGTGKKITLECSQTMGHDKMYWYQQDPGMELHLIHYSYGVNSTEKGDLSSESTVSRIRTEHFPLTLESARPSHTSQYLCASSTDLAESYNEQFFGPGTRLTVL.

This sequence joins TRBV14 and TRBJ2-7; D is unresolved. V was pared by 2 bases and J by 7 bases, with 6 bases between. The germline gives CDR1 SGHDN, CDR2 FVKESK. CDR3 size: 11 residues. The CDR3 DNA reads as TGTGCCAGCAGCCAAATGCGAGAGCAGTACTTC. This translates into CASSQMREQYF. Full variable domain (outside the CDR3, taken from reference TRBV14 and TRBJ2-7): EAGVTQFPSHSVIEKGQTVTLRCDPISGHDNLYWYRRVMGKEIKFLLHFVKESKQDESGMPNNRFLAERTGGTYSTLKVQPAELEDSGVYFCASSQMREQYFGPGTRLTVT.

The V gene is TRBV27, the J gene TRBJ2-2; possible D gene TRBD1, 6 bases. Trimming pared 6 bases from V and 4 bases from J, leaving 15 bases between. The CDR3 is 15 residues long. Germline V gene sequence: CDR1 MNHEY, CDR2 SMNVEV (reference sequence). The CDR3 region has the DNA TGTGCCAGCAGAATATCACAGGGCGGCACCGGGGAGCTGTTTTTT. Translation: CASRISQGGTGELFF.

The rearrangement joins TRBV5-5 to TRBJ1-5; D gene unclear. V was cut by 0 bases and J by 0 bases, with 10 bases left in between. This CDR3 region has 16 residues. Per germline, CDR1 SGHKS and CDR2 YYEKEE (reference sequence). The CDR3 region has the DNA TGTGCCAGCAGCTTGGTGGCAAGAAATAGCAATCAGCCCCAGCATTTT. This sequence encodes CASSLVARNSNQPQHF.

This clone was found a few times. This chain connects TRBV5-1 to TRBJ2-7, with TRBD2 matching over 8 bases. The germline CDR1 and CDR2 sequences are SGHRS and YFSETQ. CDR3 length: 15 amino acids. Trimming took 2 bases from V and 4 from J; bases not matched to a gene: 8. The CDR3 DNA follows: TGCGCCAGCAGCTTCGATACGGGGGGGCCTTACGAGCAGTACTTC. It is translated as CASSFDTGGPYEQYF.

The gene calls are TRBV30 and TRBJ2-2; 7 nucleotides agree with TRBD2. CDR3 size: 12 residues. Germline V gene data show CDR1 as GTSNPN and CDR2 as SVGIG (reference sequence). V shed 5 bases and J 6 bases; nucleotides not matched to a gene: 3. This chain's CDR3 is CAWGGEAGELFF. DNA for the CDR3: TGTGCCTGGGGGGGGGAGGCCGGGGAGCTGTTTTTT.

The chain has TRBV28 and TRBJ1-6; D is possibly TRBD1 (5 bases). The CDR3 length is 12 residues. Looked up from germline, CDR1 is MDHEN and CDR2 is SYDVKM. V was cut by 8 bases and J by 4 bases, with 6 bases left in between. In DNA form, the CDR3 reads TGTGCCAGCTGGGGGTATAATTCACCCCTCCACTTT. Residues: CASWGYNSPLHF.